A single sample gave rise to the 22 T cell receptor beta chains below, sequenced in a study of T cell changes during pregnancy in multiple sclerosis. Measured with immunoSEQ multiplex PCR; TCRdb has only the in-frame clones, and not every one. This sample carries approximately 39,000 clones, 85% to 95% of them seen once, and the ten largest clones take around 1.3%. Sequenced input: PBMCs (not recorded whether the cells were cultured). All receptors derive from a female donor with multiple sclerosis, enrolled in a pregnancy study.

The chain links TRBV6-1 to TRBJ2-7, with 7 bases that match TRBD1. The J segment lost 3 bases and the V segment lost 2 bases, leaving 7 bases of the junction unmatched. Looked up from germline, CDR1 is MNHNS and CDR2 is SASEGT. This CDR3 comprises 15 residues. In DNA, the CDR3 is TGTGCCAGCAGTGAAATTGTCAGGGGGTACTACGAGCAGTACTTC. Its translation is CASSEIVRGYYEQYF.

This chain uses TRBV7-3 with TRBJ2-7; D is perhaps TRBD2 (5 bases). The V end was cut by 6 bases, the J end by 6 bases, with 21 bases between. Germline V lookup: CDR1 SGHTA, CDR2 FQGTGA. The length of the CDR3 is 15 residues. The CDR3 nucleotides are TGTGCCAGCAGTCTAAGGCGATTGGTTGGAGGCGAGCAGTACTTC. This translates into CASSLRRLVGGEQYF.

The rearrangement links TRBV2 to TRBJ2-5, with D tentatively TRBD2 (5 bases). Trimming stripped 8 bases from V and 5 bases from J, with 15 bases between. The CDR3 loop spans 13 amino acids. Germline V gene data show CDR1 as SNHLY and CDR2 as FYNNEI. DNA for the CDR3: TGTGCCAGCCAACCCGACGGGGAGGAGACCCAGTACTTC. Translation gives CASQPDGEETQYF.

The rearrangement uses TRBV4-3 and TRBJ2-5; 7 positions agree with TRBD1. Losses at the gene ends were 1 base for V and 5 bases for J; bases not matched to a gene: 10. This CDR3 has 16 residues. CDR1 and CDR2 (germline): LGHNA, YSLEER. CDR3 DNA: TGCGCCAGCAGCCAAGGACAGGGTCTCGCTGAGGAGACCCAGTACTTC. It translates to CASSQGQGLAEETQYF.

This chain connects TRBV10-3 to TRBJ2-2; D might be TRBD1 (5 bases). Trimming stripped 3 bases from V and 8 bases from J, with 10 bases between. The germline gives CDR1 ENHRY, CDR2 SYGVKD. The CDR3 runs to 13 residues. DNA of the CDR3: TGTGCCATCAGTGACAGGGCGTCGGGGGAGCTGTTTTTT. Amino acids: CAISDRASGELFF.

V and J are TRBV5-1 and TRBJ1-1; perhaps TRBD1 as D (5 bases). CDR1 SGHRS and CDR2 YFSETQ come from the germline V gene. The CDR3 is 12 amino acids. Trimming took off 3 bases at V and 4 bases at J, with 7 bases between the two ends. The CDR3 bases are TGCGCCAGCAGCTGGGGGGGCACTGAAGCTTTCTTT. Encoded protein: CASSWGGTEAFF.

The CDR3 protein is CASSPLKGSTEAFF. CDR3 sequence (DNA): TGTGCCAGCTCACCACTTAAAGGGAGCACTGAAGCTTTCTTT. The gene calls are TRBV18 and TRBJ1-1; D unclear. Trimming removed 1 base at V and 4 bases at J, with 10 bases between. The CDR3 is 14 amino acids. Germline CDR1 and CDR2: KGHSH and LQKENI.

The chain couples TRBV19 to TRBJ1-5; TRBD1 matches at 7 bases. The trim removed 6 bases at V and 5 bases at J, leaving 4 bases unmatched. The CDR3 runs 13 residues. Germline V gene data show CDR1 as LNHDA and CDR2 as SQIVND (reference sequence). CDR3 sequence (DNA): TGTGCCAGTAGGGGGACAGTCTATCAGCCCCAGCATTTT. This translates into CASRGTVYQPQHF.

The chain uses TRBV30 and TRBJ1-1; D gene uncertain. V was cut by 6 bases and J by 1 base, with 12 bases left in between. The germline V gene has CDR1 GTSNPN and CDR2 SVGIG (reference sequence). The CDR3 covers 13 residues. DNA of the CDR3: TGTGCCTGCCACGGACGGGGGAACACTGAAGCTTTCTTT. Translation: CACHGRGNTEAFF.

CDR3 protein: CASSRGGEKLFF. The CDR3 nucleotides read TGTGCCAGCAGTCGAGGCGGGGAAAAACTGTTTTTT. V is TRBV28 and J is TRBJ1-4; D gene unclear. Per germline, CDR1 MDHEN and CDR2 SYDVKM. This CDR3 comprises 12 residues. Deletions cut 5 bases from V and 8 bases from J, with 9 bases between.

J is TRBJ2-5 and V is TRBV27, with TRBD2 matching over 10 bases. V shed 3 bases and J 4 bases; nucleotides not matched to a gene: 11. Per germline, CDR1 MNHEY and CDR2 SMNVEV (reference sequence). The CDR3 contains 17 residues. In DNA, the CDR3 is TGTGCCAGCAGTTTTCTAGCGGGAGAGGAATTCGGAGAGACCCAGTACTTC. Translated, it gives CASSFLAGEEFGETQYF.

The rearrangement joins TRBV7-9 to TRBJ2-1, with TRBD2 matching over 8 bases. V was pared by 4 bases and J by 8 bases, with 10 bases of the junction left unmatched. The CDR3 runs 15 residues. Germline loops: CDR1 SEHNR, CDR2 FQNEAQ (reference sequence). CDR3 nucleotide sequence: TGTGCCAGCAGCTCCAGCGGGACTAGGTCGGATGAGCAGTTCTTC. This codes for CASSSSGTRSDEQFF.

This clone has only one observation. The chain uses TRBV4-2 and TRBJ2-5, with TRBD2 matching over 9 bases. The germline CDR1 and CDR2 sequences are LGHNA and YNFKEQ. CDR3 length equals 17 residues. V lost 0 bases to trimming and J lost 0 bases; unmatched junction nucleotides: 5. Written as DNA, the CDR3 is TGTGCCAGCAGCCAAGATCAGACTAGCGGATACCAAGAGACCCAGTACTTC. Its protein is CASSQDQTSGYQETQYF.

The chain uses TRBV6-1 and TRBJ2-3; D unresolved. Looked up from germline, CDR1 is MNHNS and CDR2 is SASEGT. Between the trimmed V and J ends, which lost 10 bases and 0 bases, there was a span of 11 bases. The CDR3 consists of 13 residues. The CDR3 DNA follows: TGTGCCATCTATAAGACTAGCACAGATACGCAGTATTTT. Translation: CAIYKTSTDTQYF.

This clone came up once. J is TRBJ2-2 and V is TRBV21-1; the table's D gene call, TRBD1, was not cross checked with the DNA. TRBV21-1 is classified as a pseudogene. The length of the CDR3 is 14 residues. The CDR3 nucleotides are TGTGCCAGCAGCAAAGCGCCAGGGGACGGGGAGCTGTTTTTT. Its translation is CASSKAPGDGELFF.

This clone was seen just once. The chain links TRBV4-1 to TRBJ2-7, with D possibly being TRBD1 (7 bases). The V and J ends lost 0 bases and 3 bases respectively, with 15 bases between them. Germline V CDR1 and CDR2: MGHRA, YSYEKL. CDR3 length: 16 amino acids. CDR3 loop: CASSQDVARGDYEQYF. For the CDR3, the DNA is TGCGCCAGCAGCCAAGATGTAGCCAGGGGGGACTACGAGCAGTACTTC.

The V and J genes are TRBV5-1 and TRBJ2-2; unclear D gene. V gave up 2 bases and J gave up 5 bases, with 4 bases separating them. CDR3 length: 12 amino acids. The germline V gene encodes CDR1 SGHRS and CDR2 YFSETQ. As DNA, the CDR3 is TGCGCCAGCAGCTTTAGTACCGGGGAGCTGTTTTTT. Translating it yields CASSFSTGELFF.

V is TRBV29-1 and J is TRBJ1-3; D is unresolved. There are 14 residues in the CDR3. Trimming removed 3 bases from V and 0 bases from J, with 9 bases in between. CDR1 and CDR2 from the germline V gene are SQVTM and ANQGSEA. The DNA for the CDR3 is TGCAGCGTTGATTCCACAAACTCTGGAAACACCATATATTTT. It specifies CSVDSTNSGNTIYF.

The rearrangement uses TRBV25-1 and TRBJ2-6; D might be TRBD1 (6 bases). Trimming took off 6 bases at V and 4 bases at J, with 10 bases between the two ends. Per the germline V gene, CDR1 is MGHDK and CDR2 is SYGVNS. This CDR3 is 14 amino acids long. Written as DNA, the CDR3 is TGTGCCAGCAGCCCAGGGGCCGGGGCCAACGTCCTGACTTTC. Its protein product is CASSPGAGANVLTF.

This clone came up once. This chain's CDR3 is CASNSLGGSGTEAFF. Written as DNA, the CDR3 is TGTGCCAGCAACTCCTTAGGGGGGTCGGGCACTGAAGCTTTCTTT. This chain links TRBV11-2 with TRBJ1-1; D may be TRBD1 (6 bases). The germline V gene encodes CDR1 SGHAT and CDR2 FQNNGV. This CDR3 region has 15 residues. V was shortened by 7 bases and J by 4 bases, with 19 bases between the two germline ends. Filled out from reference TRBV11-2 and TRBJ1-1, the complete variable domain reads EAGVAQSPRYKIIEKRQSVAFWCNPISGHATLYWYQQILGQGPKLLIQFQNNGVVDDSQLPKDRFSAERLKGVDSTLKIQPAKLEDSAVYLCASNSLGGSGTEAFFGQGTRLTVV.

The genes are TRBV19 and TRBJ1-2, with a weak D call TRBD1 (5 bases). Germline V gene data show CDR1 as LNHDA and CDR2 as SQIVND (reference sequence). The CDR3 is 16 residues long. Trimming shortened V by 4 bases and J by 0 bases, and 15 bases separated the two germline ends. The CDR3 sequence is CASSNRGPRSNYGYTF. For the CDR3, the DNA is TGTGCCAGTAGTAACCGGGGACCACGGTCTAACTATGGCTACACCTTC.

This clone has only one observation. The CDR3: CASSVGTSGNEQFF. CDR3 nucleotides: TGTGCCAGCAGCGTCGGGACTAGCGGCAATGAGCAGTTCTTC. The chain carries TRBV9 and TRBJ2-1, with 11 bases identical to TRBD2. In germline, CDR1 is SGDLS, CDR2 YYNGEE. This CDR3 contains 14 residues. V was clipped by 2 bases and J by 6 bases; unmatched bases: 1.